What follows are 16 T cell receptor beta chains derived from one specimen sequenced in a study of T cells in narcolepsy. The protocol was immunoSEQ multiplex PCR, while the TCRdb copy is restricted to in-frame clones and leaves out a portion. The sample holds tens of thousands of clones, 70% to 85% seen once. The source material was memory (CD45RA-) CD4+ T cells from blood. These receptor sequences come from a human donor in good health.

The CDR3 DNA follows: TGTGCCAGCAGTTTGACAAGGGAAGCTTTCTTT. It is translated as CASSLTREAFF. The chain couples TRBV28 to TRBJ1-1; no definite D call. Germline V CDR1 and CDR2: MDHEN, SYDVKM. The CDR3 contains 11 residues. Trimming removed 3 bases at V and 8 bases at J, with 7 bases between.

This clone was detected a few times. The J gene is TRBJ2-1, the V gene TRBV29-1; weak D call: TRBD2 (5 bases). The V gene lost 6 bases and the J gene lost 9 bases, with 18 bases spanning the gap. CDR3 size: 13 residues. CDR1 SQVTM and CDR2 ANQGSEA come from the germline V gene. The DNA of the CDR3 is TGCAGCGTCGCACCTCGGACTGAGGGTGAGCAGTTCTTC. Protein product: CSVAPRTEGEQFF.

The V and J genes are TRBV19 and TRBJ1-5; D remains ambiguous. The V end was cut by 6 bases, the J end by 3 bases, with 9 bases between. This CDR3 contains 13 residues. CDR1 LNHDA and CDR2 SQIVND come from the germline V gene (reference sequence). This CDR3 is CASRELINQPQHF. As DNA, the CDR3 is TGTGCCAGTAGAGAATTAATCAATCAGCCCCAGCATTTT.

This CDR3 reads CASSENVGSSPLHF. CDR3 sequence (DNA): TGTGCCAGCAGTGAAAACGTTGGGAGTTCACCCCTCCACTTT. The chain carries TRBV6-5 and TRBJ1-6; D uncertain. Germline CDR1 is MNHEY and CDR2 is SVGAGI. The CDR3 is 14 residues long. V shed 5 bases and J shed 9 bases, with 14 bases lying between them.

This clone has just one count. The CDR3 spells CASSPRARTDTQYF. The CDR3 coding sequence is TGTGCCAGCAGCCCTAGAGCACGCACAGATACGCAGTATTTT. The chain is built from TRBV7-3 and TRBJ2-3; D ambiguous. Germline assignment: CDR1 SGHTA and CDR2 FQGTGA. This CDR3 region has 14 residues. Trimming took 5 bases from V and 1 from J, leaving 10 bases between them.

This rearrangement joins TRBV11-3 to TRBJ2-3; D is undetermined. V shed 4 bases and J shed 4 bases, with 12 bases lying between them. Germline V lookup: CDR1 SGHNT, CDR2 YENEEA. This CDR3 comprises 14 residues. Here the CDR3 DNA reads TGTGCCAGCAGCTCAGACCCCTCGGCAGATACGCAGTATTTT. As protein: CASSSDPSADTQYF.

The chain joins TRBV28 to TRBJ1-2, with D tentatively TRBD1 (5 bases). CDR3 length: 11 residues. V gave up 7 bases and J gave up 5 bases, with 8 bases separating them. CDR1 and CDR2 (germline): MDHEN, SYDVKM. The DNA for the CDR3 is TGTGCCAGCAACGAGGGGTATGGCTACACCTTC. Protein: CASNEGYGYTF.

The table lists this clone with a count of one. This chain joins TRBV14 and TRBJ2-5; D gene unclear. Between the trimmed V and J ends, which lost 1 base and 4 bases, there was a span of 4 bases. The CDR3 totals 12 residues. The germline V gene encodes CDR1 SGHDN and CDR2 FVKESK. The CDR3: CASSQVGETQYF. Here the CDR3 DNA reads TGTGCCAGCAGCCAAGTAGGAGAGACCCAGTACTTC.

Of note for this clone: The same CDR3 also results from other DNA sequences found in this sample. V gene TRBV19 combines with J gene TRBJ1-5, with 8 nucleotides matching TRBD1. Germline loops: CDR1 LNHDA, CDR2 SQIVND (reference sequence). V trimming: 8 bases; J trimming: 0 bases; junction bases outside the gene matches: 6. CDR3 length: 15 amino acids. This CDR3 reads CASRQGTNSNQPQHF. For the CDR3, the DNA is TGTGCCAGTCGACAGGGGACTAATAGCAATCAGCCCCAGCATTTT.

The chain employs TRBV9 and TRBJ2-2, with unresolved D. This CDR3 has 15 residues. CDR1 is SGDLS, CDR2 YYNGEE, per germline. V lost 7 bases and J 0 bases, leaving 13 bases between the germline ends. The chain's CDR3 is CASAKALANTGELFF. The CDR3 region has the DNA TGTGCCAGCGCCAAGGCTCTCGCGAACACCGGGGAGCTGTTTTTT. The full variable domain, with the rest looked up from reference TRBV9 and TRBJ2-2, is DSGVTQTPKHLITATGQRVTLRCSPRSGDLSVYWYQQSLDQGLQFLIQYYNGEERAKGNILERFSAQQFPDLHSELNLSSLELGDSALYFCASAKALANTGELFFGEGSRLTVL.

The chain is built from TRBV7-9 and TRBJ1-2; D unclear. This CDR3 has 13 amino acids. Trimming removed 5 bases at V and 5 bases at J, with 12 bases between. Germline values: CDR1 SEHNR, CDR2 FQNEAQ (reference sequence). CDR3 sequence (DNA): TGTGCCAGCAGCACAAGGGATTTTTATGGCTACACCTTC. Encoded protein: CASSTRDFYGYTF.

This clone was seen once. The chain uses TRBV27 and TRBJ1-5, with unresolved D. Germline V CDR1 and CDR2: MNHEY, SMNVEV (reference sequence). Between the trimmed V and J ends, which lost 5 bases and 11 bases, there was a span of 16 bases. The length of the CDR3 is 13 residues. CDR3 sequence: CASSPAPGLAQHF. DNA of the CDR3: TGTGCCAGCAGTCCGGCACCGGGTCTCGCCCAGCATTTT.

This sequence joins TRBV7-8 and TRBJ2-2; 7 bases are shared with TRBD1. Germline V gives CDR1 SGHVS, CDR2 FQNEAQ. V lost 5 bases and J lost 0; bases outside the gene matches: 3. This CDR3 contains 15 residues. CDR3 residues: CASSPGTANTGELFF. The CDR3 nucleotides read TGTGCCAGCAGCCCTGGGACAGCGAACACCGGGGAGCTGTTTTTT. Supplemented by reference TRBV7-8 and TRBJ2-2, the full variable domain reads GAGVSQSPRYKVAKRGQDVALRCDPISGHVSLFWYQQALGQGPEFLTYFQNEAQLDKSGLPSDRFFAERPEGSVSTLKIQRTQQEDSAVYLCASSPGTANTGELFFGEGSRLTVL.

This clone appeared once. The chain is built from TRBV19 and TRBJ2-5, with 9 bases that match TRBD1. The CDR3 spans 15 residues. With V trimmed by 6 bases and J by 5 bases, 10 bases remained unmatched. The germline gives CDR1 LNHDA, CDR2 SQIVND (reference sequence). CDR3: CASSQPGQGSETQYF. In DNA, the CDR3 is TGTGCCAGTAGCCAGCCGGGACAGGGTTCCGAGACCCAGTACTTC.

The gene calls are TRBV6-6 and TRBJ1-4; 7 bases map to TRBD1. The trim removed 5 bases at V and 4 bases at J, leaving 4 bases unmatched. CDR3 length: 14 amino acids. Looked up from germline, CDR1 is MNHNY and CDR2 is SVGAGI (reference sequence). CDR3 region: CASSPDRNNEKLFF. The CDR3 bases are TGTGCCAGCAGTCCGGACAGGAATAATGAAAAACTGTTTTTT.

The chain couples TRBV5-1 to TRBJ2-5; D is perhaps TRBD1 (6 bases). In germline, CDR1 is SGHRS, CDR2 YFSETQ. The V gene lost 4 bases and the J gene lost 1 base, with 11 bases spanning the gap. The CDR3 is 14 amino acids. The CDR3 nucleotides read TGCGCCAGCAGCAATTCAGGGGTCCAAGAGACCCAGTACTTC. This sequence encodes CASSNSGVQETQYF.